This T cell receptor beta chain was captured by sequencing in a study of blood T cell repertoires in COVID-19. Study information: Acute-phase and convalescent COVID-19 samples originated in the United States, Italy and Spain.

The ends were cut back, 3 bases at V and 4 bases at J, with 13 bases in the middle. CDR3 length: 14 amino acids. The germline CDR1 and CDR2 sequences are SGHNT and YYREEE (reference sequence). One Seattle source followed patients from active infection through their disease course. Per the study methods: Amplification from reference gene primers served as the basis for estimated nucleated cell counts. The assay was immunoSEQ multiplex PCR, and TCRdb's table has in-frame clones only and misses some. D and trimming come from the DNA, and the V and J calls and clone size come from that table. The profile shows some 190,000 clones, around 82% of them singletons.

The genes are TRBV5-4 and TRBJ1-1, with D perhaps matching TRBD1 (6 bases). The specimen sequenced was peripheral blood. This receptor was identified in a man older than 75 with COVID-19, enrolled during active disease. CDR3 coding DNA: TGTGCCAGCAGCTCGCCTCAGGGGCCCACTGAAGCTTTCTTT. The encoded protein is CASSSPQGPTEAFF.